Listed here is a single T cell receptor (beta chain). The target antigen is unknown. Trimming shortened V by 3 bases and J by 6 bases, and 11 bases separated the two germline ends. CDR3 length: 14 residues. Per germline, CDR1 SGHVS and CDR2 FNYEAQ. This sample is part of a study of CD8+CD57+ T cells in acquired aplastic anemia. The wider study: Sorted CD4+ and CD8+ cells gave an average of approximately 3.1 ug of DNA. Healthy donors averaged roughly 11 million reads for CD4+ cells. The study's findings and limits: The number of CD8+ CDR3 sequences shared by patients and controls was around 30. Patients and controls were not found to differ significantly in CD8+ Simpson's diversity.

CDR3 and TCR beta VDJ profiling relied on a genomic DNA template. TCRdb independently ran MiXCR on the reads; one entry per CDR3 protein. The sample lists about 220,000 distinct CDR3 sequences, roughly 35% occurring once. The origin of this receptor is a human donor in good health, serving as a control. J is TRBJ1-4 and V is TRBV7-6; D possibly corresponds to TRBD1 (6 bases). Sequences were obtained from sorted CD4+, CD8+, or CD8+CD57+ T cells (not recorded which) from PBMCs. CDR3: CASSFQGNHEKLFF. The CDR3 DNA sequence: TGTGCCAGCAGCTTTCAGGGGAACCATGAAAAACTGTTTTTT. The full variable domain, rest sourced from reference TRBV7-6 and TRBJ1-4, is GAGVSQSPRYKVTKRGQDVALRCDPISGHVSLYWYRQALGQGPEFLTYFNYEAQQDKSGLPNDRFSAERPEGSISTLTIQRTEQRDSAMYRCASSFQGNHEKLFFGSGTQLSVL.